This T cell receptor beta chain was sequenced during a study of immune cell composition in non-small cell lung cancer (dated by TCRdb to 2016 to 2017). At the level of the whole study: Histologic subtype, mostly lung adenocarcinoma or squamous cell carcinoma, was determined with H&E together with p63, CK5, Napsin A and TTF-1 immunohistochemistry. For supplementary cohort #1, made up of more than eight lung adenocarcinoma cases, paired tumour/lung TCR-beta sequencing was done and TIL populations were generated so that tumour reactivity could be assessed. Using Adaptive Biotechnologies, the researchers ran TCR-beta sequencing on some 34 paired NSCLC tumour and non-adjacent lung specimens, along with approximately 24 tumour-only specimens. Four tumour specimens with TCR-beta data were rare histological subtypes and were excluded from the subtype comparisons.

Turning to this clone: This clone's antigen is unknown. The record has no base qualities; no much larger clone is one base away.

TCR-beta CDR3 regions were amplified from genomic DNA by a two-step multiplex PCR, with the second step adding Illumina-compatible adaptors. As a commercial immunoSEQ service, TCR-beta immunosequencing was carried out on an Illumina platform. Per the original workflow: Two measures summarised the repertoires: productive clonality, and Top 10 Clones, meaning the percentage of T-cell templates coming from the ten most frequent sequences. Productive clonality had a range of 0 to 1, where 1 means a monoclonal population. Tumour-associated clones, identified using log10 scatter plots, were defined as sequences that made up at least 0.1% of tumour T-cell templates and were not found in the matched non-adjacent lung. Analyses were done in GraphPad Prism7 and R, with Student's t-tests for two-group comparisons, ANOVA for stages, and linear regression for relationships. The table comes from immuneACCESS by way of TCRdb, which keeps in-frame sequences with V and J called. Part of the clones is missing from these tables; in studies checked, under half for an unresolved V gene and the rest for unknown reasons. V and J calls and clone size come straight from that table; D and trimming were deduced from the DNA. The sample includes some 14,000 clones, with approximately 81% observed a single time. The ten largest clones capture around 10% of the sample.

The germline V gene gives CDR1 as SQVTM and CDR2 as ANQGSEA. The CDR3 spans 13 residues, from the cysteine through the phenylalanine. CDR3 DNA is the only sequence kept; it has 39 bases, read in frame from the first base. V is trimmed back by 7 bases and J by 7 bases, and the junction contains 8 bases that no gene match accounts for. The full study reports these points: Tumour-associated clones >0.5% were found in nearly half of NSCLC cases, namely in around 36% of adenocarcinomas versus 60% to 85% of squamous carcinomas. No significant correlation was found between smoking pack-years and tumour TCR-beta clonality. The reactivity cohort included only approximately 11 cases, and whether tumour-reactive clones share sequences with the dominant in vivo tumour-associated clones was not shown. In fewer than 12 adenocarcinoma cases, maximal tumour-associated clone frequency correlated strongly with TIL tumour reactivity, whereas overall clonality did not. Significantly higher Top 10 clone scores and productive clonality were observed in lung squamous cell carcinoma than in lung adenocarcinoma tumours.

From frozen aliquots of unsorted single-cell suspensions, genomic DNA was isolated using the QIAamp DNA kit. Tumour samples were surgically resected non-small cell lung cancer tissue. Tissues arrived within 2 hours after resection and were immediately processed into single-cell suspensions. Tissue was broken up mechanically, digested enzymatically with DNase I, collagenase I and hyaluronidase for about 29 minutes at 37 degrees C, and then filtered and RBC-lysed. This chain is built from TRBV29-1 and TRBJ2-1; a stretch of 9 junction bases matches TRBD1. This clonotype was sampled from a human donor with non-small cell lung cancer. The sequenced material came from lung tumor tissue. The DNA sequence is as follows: TGCAGCGCGGTGGTGGGACAGGGTAATGAGCAGTTCTTC. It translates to CSAVVGQGNEQFF.